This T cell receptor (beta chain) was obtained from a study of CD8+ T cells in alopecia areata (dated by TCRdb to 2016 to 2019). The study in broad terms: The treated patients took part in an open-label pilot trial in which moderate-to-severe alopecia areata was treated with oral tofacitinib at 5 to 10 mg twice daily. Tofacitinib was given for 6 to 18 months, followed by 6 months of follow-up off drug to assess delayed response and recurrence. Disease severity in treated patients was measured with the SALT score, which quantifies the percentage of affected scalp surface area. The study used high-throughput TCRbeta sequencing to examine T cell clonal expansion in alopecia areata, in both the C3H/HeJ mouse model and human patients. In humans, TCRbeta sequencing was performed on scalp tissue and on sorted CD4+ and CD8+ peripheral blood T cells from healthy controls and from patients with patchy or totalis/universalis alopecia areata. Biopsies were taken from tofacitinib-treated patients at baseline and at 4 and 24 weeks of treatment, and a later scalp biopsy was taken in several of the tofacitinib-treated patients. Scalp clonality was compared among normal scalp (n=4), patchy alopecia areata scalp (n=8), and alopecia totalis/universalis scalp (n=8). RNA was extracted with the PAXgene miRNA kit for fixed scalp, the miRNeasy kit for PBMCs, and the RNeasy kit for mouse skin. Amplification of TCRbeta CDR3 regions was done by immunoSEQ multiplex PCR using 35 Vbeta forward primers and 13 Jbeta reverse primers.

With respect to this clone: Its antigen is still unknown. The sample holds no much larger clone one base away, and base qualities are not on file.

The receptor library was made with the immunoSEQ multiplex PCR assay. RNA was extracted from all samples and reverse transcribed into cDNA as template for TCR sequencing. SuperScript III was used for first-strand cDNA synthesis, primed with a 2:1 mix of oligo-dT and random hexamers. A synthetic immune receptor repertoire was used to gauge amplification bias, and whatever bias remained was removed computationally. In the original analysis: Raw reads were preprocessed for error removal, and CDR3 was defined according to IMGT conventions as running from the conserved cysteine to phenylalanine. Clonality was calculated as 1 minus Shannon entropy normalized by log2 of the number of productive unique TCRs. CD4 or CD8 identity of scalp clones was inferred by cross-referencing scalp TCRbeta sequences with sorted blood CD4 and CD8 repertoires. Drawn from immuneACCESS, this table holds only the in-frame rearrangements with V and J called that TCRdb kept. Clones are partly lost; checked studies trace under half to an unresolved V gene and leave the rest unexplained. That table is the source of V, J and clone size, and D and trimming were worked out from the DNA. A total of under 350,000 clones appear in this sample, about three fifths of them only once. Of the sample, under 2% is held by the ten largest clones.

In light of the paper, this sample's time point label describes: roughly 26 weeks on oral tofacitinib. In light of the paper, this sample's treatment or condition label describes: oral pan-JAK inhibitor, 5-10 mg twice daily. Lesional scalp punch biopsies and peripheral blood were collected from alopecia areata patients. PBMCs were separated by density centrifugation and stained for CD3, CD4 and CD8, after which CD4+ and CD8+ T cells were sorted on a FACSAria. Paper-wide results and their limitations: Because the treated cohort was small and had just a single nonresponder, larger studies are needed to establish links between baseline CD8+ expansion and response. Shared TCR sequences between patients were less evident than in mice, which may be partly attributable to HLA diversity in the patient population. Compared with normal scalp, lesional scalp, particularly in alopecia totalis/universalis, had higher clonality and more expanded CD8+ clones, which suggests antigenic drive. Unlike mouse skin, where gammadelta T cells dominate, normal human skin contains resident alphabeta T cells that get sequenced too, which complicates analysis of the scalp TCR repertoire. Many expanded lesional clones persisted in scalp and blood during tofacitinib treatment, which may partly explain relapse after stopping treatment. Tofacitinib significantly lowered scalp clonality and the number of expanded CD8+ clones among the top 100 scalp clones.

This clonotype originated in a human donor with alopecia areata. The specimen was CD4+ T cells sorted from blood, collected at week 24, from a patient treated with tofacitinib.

Read as DNA, the sequence is TGCGCCAGCAGCCTTGGGACCCGCGGGGAGCTGTTTTTT. This translates into CASSLGTRGELFF. The receptor chain draws on TRBV5-1 and TRBJ2-2; the D gene could be TRBD1 or TRBD2, each one agreeing over 5 bases. Between the V and J ends, shortened by 4 bases and 7 bases respectively, the junction contains 11 bases. The CDR3, cysteine through phenylalanine, is 13 amino acids long. The only DNA kept is the CDR3, 39 bases in frame from the first base. For CDR1 and CDR2, the germline V gene lists SGHRS and YFSETQ.